The 22 T cell receptor beta chains reported below all come from one sample, sequenced in a study of cytomegalovirus exposure and HLA in healthy donors. Using immunoSEQ multiplex PCR, the repertoire was profiled, and TCRdb retains in-frame clones only, with some absent. The sample consists of about 110,000 clones, approximately 96% of them appearing once. Sequences were obtained from PBMCs. The origin of the receptors is a woman aged 18-30 years in good health and CMV-seronegative.

The chain uses TRBV19 and TRBJ2-3; a weak D match, TRBD1 (5 bases). This CDR3 region has 11 residues. Germline values: CDR1 LNHDA, CDR2 SQIVND (reference sequence). Trimming took 4 bases from V and 6 from J, leaving 5 bases between them. In nucleotides, the CDR3 is TGTGCCAGTAGTAACAGGGATACGCAGTATTTT. This gives the protein CASSNRDTQYF.

V is TRBV7-6 and J is TRBJ2-3; the D gene is possibly TRBD2 (7 bases). CDR1 SGHVS and CDR2 FNYEAQ come from the germline V gene. CDR3 length: 16 amino acids. V dropped 1 base and J dropped 2 bases, with 13 bases sitting between them. The CDR3 protein is CASSLGGRGATDTQYF. In DNA form, the CDR3 reads TGTGCCAGCAGCTTAGGGGGTCGGGGGGCCACAGATACGCAGTATTTT.

This chain uses TRBV9 with TRBJ1-2; D may be TRBD1 (6 bases). Trimming cost V 4 bases and J 0 bases, with 19 bases left between them. The length of the CDR3 is 17 residues. Germline V gene sequence: CDR1 SGDLS, CDR2 YYNGEE. The CDR3 sequence: CASSHPTQGTSNYGYTF. CDR3 bases: TGTGCCAGCAGCCACCCCACCCAAGGGACATCTAACTATGGCTACACCTTC.

The chain links TRBV2 to TRBJ1-1; TRBD1 matches at 7 bases. After removal of 8 bases from V and 4 bases from J, the junction contained 10 bases not matched to a gene. The length of the CDR3 is 14 residues. Germline CDR1 is SNHLY and CDR2 is FYNNEI. The CDR3 DNA follows: TGTGCCAGCGATTCAGGGGGGTTAGGCACTGAAGCTTTCTTT. Its protein is CASDSGGLGTEAFF. The whole variable domain, filled in from reference TRBV2 and TRBJ1-1, reads EPEVTQTPSHQVTQMGQEVILRCVPISNHLYFYWYRQILGQKVEFLVSFYNNEISEKSEIFDDQFSVERPDGSNFTLKIRSTKLEDSAMYFCASDSGGLGTEAFFGQGTRLTVV.

CDR3 protein: CASSLGGQTYTDTQYF. The CDR3 nucleotides are TGCGCCAGCAGCTTGGGGGGACAGACTTACACAGATACGCAGTATTTT. The chain recombines TRBV5-1 with TRBJ2-3, with 7 nucleotides matching TRBD1. This CDR3 has 16 amino acids. Trimming removed 0 bases from V and 2 bases from J; junction bases left unmatched: 6. The germline V gene encodes CDR1 SGHRS and CDR2 YFSETQ.

This rearrangement joins TRBV6-6 to TRBJ2-7; the D is unclear. The CDR3 length is 14 residues. V gave up 4 bases and J gave up 3 bases, with 13 bases separating them. Germline-derived CDR1 and CDR2 are MNHNY and SVGAGI (reference sequence). In DNA, the CDR3 is TGTGCCAGCAGTTTCTTCAACAGCCGCTACGAGCAGTACTTC. This encodes CASSFFNSRYEQYF.

This chain connects TRBV6-1 to TRBJ1-6; TRBD1 matches at 9 bases. V was pared by 1 base and J by 10 bases, with 5 bases of the junction left unmatched. This CDR3 is 15 amino acids long. The germline V gene encodes CDR1 MNHNS and CDR2 SASEGT. Here the CDR3 reads CASSEVGTGFSPLHF. The CDR3 nucleotides are TGTGCCAGCAGTGAAGTAGGGACAGGGTTCTCACCCCTCCACTTT.

The rearrangement joins TRBV6-5 to TRBJ1-2, with D tentatively TRBD1 (5 bases). Germline V gives CDR1 MNHEY, CDR2 SVGAGI. V shed 2 bases and J shed 7 bases, with 17 bases lying between them. This CDR3 spans 15 amino acids. CDR3 bases: TGTGCCAGCAGTTACGAGGAGGGGATACTTAGTGGCTACACCTTC. Translation gives CASSYEEGILSGYTF.

The rearrangement uses TRBV18 and TRBJ2-2; a possible D gene is TRBD1 (5 bases). V lost 2 bases, J lost 0 bases, and 7 bases lay in between. Looked up from germline, CDR1 is KGHSH and CDR2 is LQKENI. The CDR3 extends over 15 amino acids. The CDR3 spells CASSPRQTNTGELFF. Here the CDR3 DNA reads TGTGCCAGCTCACCAAGACAGACGAACACCGGGGAGCTGTTTTTT.

The V call is TRBV18, the J call TRBJ1-3; D may be TRBD1 (6 bases). V lost 5 bases and J 1 base, leaving 12 bases between the germline ends. CDR1 and CDR2 from the germline V gene are KGHSH and LQKENI. This CDR3 comprises 15 residues. CDR3 DNA sequence: TGTGCCAGCTCATCCGGACAGCAATCTGGAAACACCATATATTTT. This codes for CASSSGQQSGNTIYF.

This clone has a single count. V gene TRBV7-6 combines with J gene TRBJ1-1; 9 bases match TRBD1. V was pared by 5 bases and J by 5 bases, with 6 bases of the junction left unmatched. Per the germline V gene, CDR1 is SGHVS and CDR2 is FNYEAQ. This CDR3 has 14 residues. The CDR3 region is CASSSDRGSTEAFF. The CDR3 bases are TGTGCCAGCAGCAGCGACAGGGGGAGTACTGAAGCTTTCTTT.

The rearrangement joins TRBV23-1 to TRBJ2-7; TRBD2 might be the D (5 bases). TRBV23-1 is classed as an ORF, of uncertain function. V lost 0 bases and J lost 4, with 16 bases in between. The CDR3 length is 16 residues. CDR3 in amino acids: CASSQSVCRGGYEQYF. CDR3 DNA sequence: TGCGCCAGCAGTCAATCGGTGTGCCGGGGTGGATACGAGCAGTACTTC.

The chain employs TRBV28 and TRBJ1-4; maybe TRBD1 (5 bases). V was shortened by 4 bases and J by 8 bases, with 26 bases between the two germline ends. CDR1 is MDHEN and CDR2 is SYDVKM in the germline V gene. This CDR3 has 18 residues. CDR3 DNA sequence: TGTGCCAGCAGTTCAATCCTAAGGGAATCAGGGTTATGGGAAAAACTGTTTTTT. It is translated as CASSSILRESGLWEKLFF.

The rearrangement links TRBV6-1 to TRBJ1-1; D not certain. Germline lookup yields CDR1 MNHNS and CDR2 SASEGT. The CDR3 totals 14 residues. With 5 bases removed from V and 0 bases from J, the gap between germline ends came to 10 bases. The CDR3 loop reads CASSPQSMNTEAFF. CDR3 in DNA: TGTGCCAGCAGTCCCCAATCCATGAACACTGAAGCTTTCTTT.

The V gene is TRBV4-1, the J gene TRBJ1-2, with TRBD1 matching 9 bases. This CDR3 is built from 15 residues. The V and J ends lost 4 bases and 5 bases, in that order; junction bases with no gene match: 8. Germline V gene lookup returns CDR1 MGHRA and CDR2 YSYEKL. This CDR3 is CASSPGQGLRYGYTF. CDR3 bases: TGCGCCAGCAGCCCGGGACAGGGTTTAAGGTATGGCTACACCTTC.

This clone was detected a few times. The gene calls are TRBV30 and TRBJ1-2; 9 bases align to TRBD1. This CDR3 has 15 residues. V lost 5 bases to trimming and J lost 0 bases; unmatched junction nucleotides: 7. Germline CDR1 reads GTSNPN; CDR2 reads SVGIG (reference sequence). CDR3 region: CAWLRDRATNYGYTF. DNA of the CDR3: TGTGCCTGGCTCAGGGACAGGGCTACTAACTATGGCTACACCTTC.

The chain combines TRBV5-6 with TRBJ1-2; tentative D call: TRBD1 (5 bases). The CDR3 covers 13 residues. V dropped 0 bases and J dropped 5 bases, with 8 bases sitting between them. The germline V gene encodes CDR1 SGHDT and CDR2 YYEEEE. CDR3 amino acids: CASSLGTTYGYTF. The DNA of the CDR3 is TGTGCCAGCAGCTTGGGGACAACTTATGGCTACACCTTC.

The rearrangement joins TRBV6-5 to TRBJ1-2; D uncertain. Trimming took 6 bases from V and 2 from J, leaving 13 bases between them. The germline gives CDR1 MNHEY, CDR2 SVGAGI. The CDR3 runs to 14 residues. The CDR3: CASRPLSENYGYTF. CDR3 bases: TGTGCCAGCAGGCCCCTGAGTGAGAACTATGGCTACACCTTC.

The chain links TRBV2 to TRBJ2-7; 7 nucleotides match TRBD1. J was trimmed by 2 bases and V by 10 bases; bases with no gene match: 8. The CDR3 covers 13 residues. CDR1 is SNHLY, CDR2 FYNNEI, per germline. The CDR3: CATQTGTTYEQYF. DNA for the CDR3: TGTGCCACCCAGACAGGGACCACCTACGAGCAGTACTTC.

J is TRBJ1-1 and V is TRBV5-4, with 8 positions matching TRBD1. Losses at the gene ends were 4 bases for V and 2 bases for J; bases not matched to a gene: 4. Germline-derived CDR1 and CDR2 are SGHNT and YYREEE (reference sequence). The CDR3 consists of 14 residues. CDR3 nucleotide sequence: TGTGCCAGCAGCCCAGGGGGCCCAAACACTGAAGCTTTCTTT. Its translation is CASSPGGPNTEAFF.

This chain links TRBV10-3 with TRBJ1-1; 7 bases line up with TRBD1. CDR1 is ENHRY and CDR2 is SYGVKD in the germline V gene. V shed 2 bases and J 4 bases; nucleotides not matched to a gene: 4. The CDR3 spans 14 residues. The CDR3 nucleotides are TGTGCCATCAGTGAGCCGACAGGGTTCACTGAAGCTTTCTTT. It is translated as CAISEPTGFTEAFF.

This clone was found once. J is TRBJ2-1 and V is TRBV27, with 7 bases lining up with TRBD1. The germline gives CDR1 MNHEY, CDR2 SMNVEV (reference sequence). Losses at the gene ends were 6 bases for V and 0 bases for J; bases not matched to a gene: 8. This CDR3 is 16 amino acids long. The CDR3 spells CASSRPTGASYNEQFF. The CDR3 DNA is TGTGCCAGCAGCAGACCCACAGGGGCCTCCTACAATGAGCAGTTCTTC.